This T cell receptor (beta chain) was profiled in a study of T cell repertoires in cytomegalovirus infection (dated by TCRdb to between 2019 and 2020). With regard to the full study: The peptide stimulations were aimed at well-studied HLA-B-restricted epitopes as well as recently identified HLA-C-restricted CMV epitopes, whose presentation resists viral immunomodulation. Because public TCR beta signatures pointed to carriage of CMV infection together with the matching HLA type, the HLA type of each donor mattered for the analysis. General findings and caveats noted by the study authors: In both this cohort and an independent roughly 400-donor cohort, the cumulative frequency of public TCR beta family members distinguished carriers of CMV infection plus the relevant HLA type. In the ex vivo response, HLA-C-restricted CMV-specific TCR beta clonotypes were dominant, and in two of eight donors the single most frequent clonotype came from this HLA-C-restricted group.

Worth noting for this clonotype: Its antigen remains undetermined. The input lacks base qualities; no much larger clone sits a single base away.

Sequencer: Illumina HiSeq 1500. TCRdb ran its own pipeline on the public reads, namely fastp trimming at Q25 and MiXCR clone calling, and kept in-frame beta chains. Identical CDR3 proteins give one entry, which carries the most common genes and DNA. In this sample the table shows about 480,000 distinct CDR3 sequences, roughly a third of which occur a single time. Together, the top ten hold roughly a sixth of the sample. The treatment or condition label of this sample denotes: in vitro stimulation with specific CMV peptide epitopes to enrich CMV-specific T cells. This receptor was taken from a human donor in good health (CMV status not recorded). Some clones in this sample may be carry-over from other donors' samples. The sequencing used cultured PBMCs, collected from culture after CMV antigen stimulation.

The bases are TGTGCCAGCAGCTTGTCGGCAGGGGGTATCCAGTACTTC. This encodes CASSLSAGGIQYF. Recombination joined TRBV5-6 with TRBJ2-5; 7 junctional bases match TRBD1. The V end gives up 1 base and the J end 10 bases, leaving 7 bases in the junction not matched to a gene. CDR1 is given as SGHDT and CDR2 as YYEEEE, both from the germline V gene. The CDR3 runs 13 amino acids, cysteine and phenylalanine included. Only CDR3 DNA is held: 39 bases, read in frame from base 1. This CDR3, with the reference TRBV5-6 and TRBJ2-5 proteins standing in past its ends, gives the full variable domain DAGVTQSPTHLIKTRGQQVTLRCSPKSGHDTVSWYQQALGQGPQFIFQYYEEEERQRGNFPDRFSGHQFPNYSSELNVNALLLGDSALYLCASSLSAGGIQYFGPGTRLLVL.